The clone carrying this TCR beta chain was seen ten or more times. This specimen comes from a study of human T cells and chemical hapten exposure. Study context: Recorded diagnoses among the mostly female patients were alopecia areata, totalis or universalis.

Per the germline V gene, CDR1 is MNHEY and CDR2 is SVGEGT. CDR3 length: 17 residues. V lost 4 bases and J lost 1; bases outside the gene matches: 13. Time point indicated: patch test 3, about 24 weeks after DPC sensitization. Described treatment: therapeutic diphenylcyclopropenone sensitization with weekly scalp DPC. Non-pregnant alopecia patients aged 18 to 70, suitable for DPC therapy. Original handling: TCRs per sample had a median of approximately 88,000 and ranged from about 23,224 to 750,000. TCRdb recomputed calls from the RACE reads with MiXCR, one row per CDR3 protein. The V and J calls were not made by the authors but by TCRdb's processing. The sample yields just under 65,000 distinct CDR3 sequences, approximately 11% seen once.

Material: whole blood, obtained in connection with sensitization to the hapten diphenylcyclopropenone (DPC). This receptor was identified in a woman aged 25-40 years with alopecia areata. Some clones in this sample may be carry-over from other donors' samples. This chain connects TRBV6-2 or TRBV6-3 to TRBJ2-7; TRBD2 matches 7 bases. The CDR3 DNA follows: TGTGCCAGCAGTTCAGGCGGGAGCGGGAAGAGTTCCTACGAGCAGTACTTC. This gives the protein CASSSGGSGKSSYEQYF.